Each of the 15 T cell receptor beta chains below was sequenced from the same sample in a study of blood T cell repertoires in COVID-19. Measured with immunoSEQ multiplex PCR; TCRdb has only the in-frame clones, and not every one. The data show 300,000 or so clones, 90% seen once. The source material was PBMCs or T cells enriched from blood (not recorded which). These receptors all come from a woman under 40 who had recovered from COVID-19.

This chain joins TRBV28 and TRBJ1-2; D gene unclear. The CDR3 extends over 16 amino acids. CDR1 and CDR2 (germline): MDHEN, SYDVKM. Trimming took 3 bases from V and 3 from J, leaving 17 bases between them. This CDR3 is CASSFLGTLRDYGYTF. CDR3 coding DNA: TGTGCCAGCAGTTTCTTGGGCACACTTCGAGACTATGGCTACACCTTC.

A word on this clone: One end of the junction fails to match germline, which may point to a read error. The chain has TRBV7-7 and TRBJ2-1, with D perhaps TRBD1 (6 bases). This CDR3 has 14 residues. Per germline, CDR1 SSHAT and CDR2 FNYEAQ (reference sequence). The CDR3: CASSRHGQNFEQFF. In nucleotides, the CDR3 is TGTGCTAGCAGCCGCCACGGACAGAACTTTGAGCAGTTCTTC. Full variable domain (remainder filled in from reference TRBV7-7 and TRBJ2-1): GAGVSQSPRYKVTKRGQDVTLRCDPISSHATLYWYQQALGQGPEFLTYFNYEAQPDKSGLPSDRFSAERPEGSISTLTIQRTEQRDSAMYRCASSRHGQNFEQFFGPGTRLTVL.

This clone occurred once. The same CDR3 arises from other DNA sequences in this sample as well. The chain uses TRBV18 and TRBJ1-4, with 8 bases that match TRBD1. With V trimmed by 3 bases and J by 7 bases, 4 bases remained unmatched. CDR1 and CDR2 from the germline V gene are KGHSH and LQKENI. This CDR3 has 14 amino acids. CDR3 amino acids: CASSPRQGSEKLFF. CDR3 nucleotide sequence: TGTGCCAGCTCACCTCGACAGGGGAGTGAAAAACTGTTTTTT.

The rearrangement links TRBV11-2 to TRBJ2-7; 9 bases match TRBD1. With 5 bases clipped from V and 4 bases from J, the junction kept 3 bases outside the gene matches. CDR3 length: 13 amino acids. Per the germline V gene, CDR1 is SGHAT and CDR2 is FQNNGV. CDR3 amino acids: CASSVTGGYEQYF. The DNA for the CDR3 is TGTGCCAGCAGCGTGACAGGGGGATACGAGCAGTACTTC. Together with reference TRBV11-2 and TRBJ2-7, the CDR3 gives the full variable domain: EAGVAQSPRYKIIEKRQSVAFWCNPISGHATLYWYQQILGQGPKLLIQFQNNGVVDDSQLPKDRFSAERLKGVDSTLKIQPAKLEDSAVYLCASSVTGGYEQYFGPGTRLTVT.

The V gene is TRBV19, the J gene TRBJ1-1; D may be TRBD1 (6 bases). This CDR3 spans 15 amino acids. CDR1 LNHDA and CDR2 SQIVND come from the germline V gene (reference sequence). Between the trimmed V and J ends, which lost 5 bases and 0 bases, there was a span of 13 bases. The CDR3 reads CASSSWTDLNTEAFF. CDR3 coding DNA: TGTGCCAGTAGTTCCTGGACAGATTTGAACACTGAAGCTTTCTTT. Supplemented by reference TRBV19 and TRBJ1-1, the full variable domain reads DGGITQSPKYLFRKEGQNVTLSCEQNLNHDAMYWYRQDPGQGLRLIYYSQIVNDFQKGDIAEGYSVSREKKESFPLTVTSAQKNPTAFYLCASSSWTDLNTEAFFGQGTRLTVV.

The chain employs TRBV13 and TRBJ2-1; 9 bases are a match to TRBD2. The CDR3 consists of 17 residues. Germline CDR1 reads PRHDT; CDR2 reads FYEKMQ (reference sequence). V was clipped by 1 base and J by 8 bases; unmatched bases: 12. CDR3 DNA sequence: TGTGCCAGCAGCTTAGCATCGGCGGGAGGGCCGTTCTATGAGCAGTTCTTC. This encodes CASSLASAGGPFYEQFF.

This rearrangement joins TRBV7-3 to TRBJ2-1; D might be TRBD2 (5 bases). Trimming shortened V by 4 bases and J by 9 bases, and 16 bases separated the two germline ends. Looked up from germline, CDR1 is SGHTA and CDR2 is FQGTGA. There are 14 residues in the CDR3. In nucleotides, the CDR3 is TGTGCCAGCAGCTCCTCAGGACTCCACGGTGAGCAGTTCTTC. This gives the protein CASSSSGLHGEQFF.

The chain couples TRBV2 to TRBJ2-1; D is unresolved. The V end lost 10 bases, the J end lost 4 bases, and 8 bases lay between the germline ends. The CDR3 totals 11 residues. Germline-derived CDR1 and CDR2 are SNHLY and FYNNEI. For the CDR3, the DNA is TGTGCCACTACGGAGTACAATGAGCAGTTCTTC. It yields the protein CATTEYNEQFF. The complete variable domain, with remaining parts taken from reference TRBV2 and TRBJ2-1, reads EPEVTQTPSHQVTQMGQEVILRCVPISNHLYFYWYRQILGQKVEFLVSFYNNEISEKSEIFDDQFSVERPDGSNFTLKIRSTKLEDSAMYFCATTEYNEQFFGPGTRLTVL.

The sample holds one count of this clone. J is TRBJ2-2 and V is TRBV29-1; D gene unclear. CDR1 is SQVTM and CDR2 is ANQGSEA in the germline V gene. V lost 5 bases to trimming and J lost 1 base, with 5 bases between them. The CDR3 loop spans 12 amino acids. CDR3 amino acids: CSVQENTGELFF. The CDR3 DNA reads TGCAGCGTTCAGGAGAACACCGGGGAGCTGTTTTTT.

The chain employs TRBV28 and TRBJ2-3; D is unresolved. The CDR3 is 14 amino acids. Trimming left V 6 bases short and J 0 bases short, with 10 bases between. Germline V gives CDR1 MDHEN, CDR2 SYDVKM. Here the CDR3 DNA reads TGTGCCAGCAGCCGGCGCGGAAGCACAGATACGCAGTATTTT. Residues: CASSRRGSTDTQYF.

The V and J genes are TRBV30 and TRBJ1-3; D possibly corresponds to TRBD1 (5 bases). The V and J ends lost 2 bases and 0 bases respectively, with 8 bases between them. This CDR3 is built from 14 residues. CDR1 and CDR2 (germline): GTSNPN, SVGIG (reference sequence). The CDR3 here is CAWSRTGSGNTIYF. The DNA for the CDR3 is TGTGCCTGGAGTCGTACAGGCTCTGGAAACACCATATATTTT.

This chain joins TRBV3-1 (or the pseudogene TRBV3-2) and TRBJ1-5; D not resolved. The V gene lost 2 bases and the J gene lost 4 bases, with 15 bases spanning the gap. The CDR3 is made up of 16 amino acids. Germline assignment: CDR1 LGHDT and CDR2 YNNKEL (reference sequence). The CDR3 DNA follows: TGTGCCAGCAGCCAACTTCGTCGGAGTAATAATCAGCCCCAGCATTTT. This codes for CASSQLRRSNNQPQHF.

The chain couples TRBV7-9 to TRBJ2-5; D gene uncertain. Germline loops: CDR1 SEHNR, CDR2 FQNEAQ (reference sequence). This CDR3 region has 13 residues. Trimming removed 3 bases at V and 5 bases at J, with 10 bases between. This CDR3 is CASSLRQMETQYF. Written as DNA, the CDR3 is TGTGCCAGCAGCTTGAGGCAGATGGAGACCCAGTACTTC.

The chain is built from TRBV18 and TRBJ1-5; TRBD1 might be the D (5 bases). Trimming removed 1 base from V and 5 bases from J, with 15 bases in between. CDR1 KGHSH and CDR2 LQKENI come from the germline V gene. This CDR3 is 16 amino acids long. The DNA of the CDR3 is TGTGCCAGCTCACCACAAACGACAGTCTCGTATCAGCCCCAGCATTTT. Protein: CASSPQTTVSYQPQHF.

The rearrangement links TRBV28 to TRBJ2-3, with D perhaps matching TRBD1 (5 bases). The germline V and J ends were trimmed by 5 bases and 2 bases, with 17 bases remaining between them. The CDR3 runs 16 residues. The germline gives CDR1 MDHEN, CDR2 SYDVKM. CDR3 sequence: CASSLSRQPYTDTQYF. CDR3 DNA sequence: TGTGCCAGCAGTCTCTCTCGACAGCCTTACACAGATACGCAGTATTTT.